A single sample gave rise to the 31 T cell receptor beta chains below, sequenced in a study of shared clonotypes between healthy human individuals. Libraries were prepared by immunoSEQ multiplex PCR; TCRdb keeps only in-frame clonotypes and omits some of them. The table shows about 2.3 million clones, with roughly 92% occurring only once. The sample taken for sequencing was naive CD4+ T cells from PBMCs. As for subset: CD45RA+ positively selected. The source is a young man in good health. Some clones in this sample may be carry-over from other donors' samples.

This clone was detected only once. The chain links TRBV6-5 to TRBJ1-1; 7 bases are shared with TRBD1. Germline V gene data show CDR1 as MNHEY and CDR2 as SVGAGI. The CDR3 sequence is 13 residues long. The V segment lost 7 bases and the J segment 0 bases; nucleotides outside the gene matches: 2. CDR3 in DNA: TGTGCCAGCACCCAGGGGGTGAACACTGAAGCTTTCTTT. Translation gives CASTQGVNTEAFF.

With respect to this clone: The sample contains more than one DNA sequence encoding this CDR3. The chain employs TRBV5-1 and TRBJ2-1; 7 nucleotides match TRBD2. With 2 bases clipped from V and 3 bases from J, the junction kept 8 bases outside the gene matches. Germline values: CDR1 SGHRS, CDR2 YFSETQ. The CDR3 sequence is 16 residues long. The CDR3 loop is CASSLDPGTNYNEQFF. CDR3 coding DNA: TGCGCCAGCAGCTTAGATCCCGGGACTAACTACAATGAGCAGTTCTTC.

The rearrangement links TRBV2 to TRBJ1-1; 7 bases align to TRBD1. There are 16 residues in the CDR3. V dropped 5 bases and J dropped 4; count of bases not matched to a gene: 13. Per the germline V gene, CDR1 is SNHLY and CDR2 is FYNNEI. The CDR3 nucleotides read TGTGCCAGCAGTCTGCAAGTCTTAGCAGGGGGCACTGAAGCTTTCTTT. Protein: CASSLQVLAGGTEAFF.

This chain uses TRBV10-1 with TRBJ2-3; 8 positions match TRBD2. The V and J ends lost 8 bases and 2 bases, in that order; junction bases with no gene match: 18. This CDR3 spans 18 amino acids. CDR1 is WNHNN, CDR2 SYGVQD, per germline (reference sequence). Written as DNA, the CDR3 is TGCGCCAGCCTGGACACTAGCGGCTCCGAGAACTACACAGATACGCAGTATTTT. Its translation is CASLDTSGSENYTDTQYF.

V gene TRBV29-1 combines with J gene TRBJ1-2; D is uncertain. Between the trimmed V and J ends, which lost 5 bases and 0 bases, there was a span of 25 bases. This CDR3 contains 18 residues. Germline-derived CDR1 and CDR2 are SQVTM and ANQGSEA. CDR3 bases: TGCAGCGTTCCCCGAAATTCCCCGGTCGGCGCAGCTAACTATGGCTACACCTTC. Translating it yields CSVPRNSPVGAANYGYTF. Looking up the rest from reference TRBV29-1 and TRBJ1-2 gives the full variable domain: SAVISQKPSRDICQRGTSLTIQCQVDSQVTMMFWYRQQPGQSLTLIATANQGSEATYESGFVIDKFPISRPNLTFSTLTVSNMSPEDSSIYLCSVPRNSPVGAANYGYTFGSGTRLTVV.

The chain is built from TRBV6-1 and TRBJ2-2, with TRBD1 identical over 9 bases. Germline V gene sequence: CDR1 MNHNS, CDR2 SASEGT. CDR3 length equals 15 residues. Trimming removed 6 bases from V and 5 bases from J; junction bases left unmatched: 7. The CDR3 here is CASRAGTGRTGELFF. In DNA form, the CDR3 reads TGTGCCAGCAGAGCCGGGACAGGGAGAACCGGGGAGCTGTTTTTT.

The rearrangement uses TRBV2 and TRBJ1-2; D possibly corresponds to TRBD1 (6 bases). The CDR3 loop spans 14 amino acids. Germline CDR1 SNHLY, CDR2 FYNNEI. Deletions cut 11 bases from V and 2 bases from J, with 18 bases between. The CDR3 sequence: CARGGGGLNYGYTF. CDR3 coding DNA: TGTGCCCGCGGAGGGGGGGGATTGAACTATGGCTACACCTTC.

This clone was counted only a few times. This chain joins TRBV2 and TRBJ1-5; weak D call: TRBD1 (6 bases). Germline V CDR1 and CDR2: SNHLY, FYNNEI. This CDR3 comprises 14 residues. V was trimmed by 8 bases and J by 7 bases, leaving 18 bases between them. CDR3 coding DNA: TGTGCCAGCGGGAAGGGGGGGGTATGGCAGCCCCAGCATTTT. It translates to CASGKGGVWQPQHF.

The chain is built from TRBV30 and TRBJ2-7, with D maybe TRBD1 (6 bases). Per the germline V gene, CDR1 is GTSNPN and CDR2 is SVGIG (reference sequence). CDR3 length: 13 amino acids. Trimming cost V 2 bases and J 5 bases, with 13 bases left between them. The CDR3 spells CAWSRTDRDEQYF. CDR3 nucleotide sequence: TGTGCCTGGAGTCGGACAGATAGGGACGAGCAGTACTTC.

This sequence joins TRBV19 and TRBJ1-2; no reliable D call. Germline loops: CDR1 LNHDA, CDR2 SQIVND (reference sequence). CDR3 length: 14 amino acids. V lost 0 bases to trimming and J lost 6 bases, with 11 bases between them. The CDR3 sequence: CASSIDRTVNGYTF. CDR3 nucleotides: TGTGCCAGTAGTATAGATAGGACGGTGAATGGCTACACCTTC.

V is TRBV6-5 and J is TRBJ2-7; D is perhaps TRBD1 (5 bases). The germline gives CDR1 MNHEY, CDR2 SVGAGI. V dropped 6 bases and J dropped 7 bases, with 19 bases sitting between them. This CDR3 region has 14 residues. DNA of the CDR3: TGTGCCAGCAGCCCGATGAATAGTCCAGGGGAGCAGTACTTC. This sequence encodes CASSPMNSPGEQYF.

The genes are TRBV30 and TRBJ2-1; 7 bases are shared with TRBD2. This CDR3 spans 12 amino acids. Looked up from germline, CDR1 is GTSNPN and CDR2 is SVGIG (reference sequence). Trimming cost V 6 bases and J 6 bases; bases outside gene matches: 5. This CDR3 reads CACATSRNEQFF. DNA of the CDR3: TGTGCCTGTGCGACTAGCCGCAATGAGCAGTTCTTC. Combining the CDR3 with reference TRBV30 and TRBJ2-1 gives the whole variable domain SQTIHQWPATLVQPVGSPLSLECTVEGTSNPNLYWYRQAAGRGLQLLFYSVGIGQISSEVPQNLSASRPQDRQFILSSKKLLLSDSGFYLCACATSRNEQFFGPGTRLTVL.

This chain uses TRBV6-1 with TRBJ2-1; 10 nucleotides align to TRBD2. With 7 bases clipped from V and 9 bases from J, the junction kept 9 bases outside the gene matches. Per the germline V gene, CDR1 is MNHNS and CDR2 is SASEGT. This CDR3 spans 14 amino acids. The CDR3 is CASNSAGGPGEQFF. CDR3 bases: TGTGCCAGCAATTCAGCGGGAGGGCCGGGTGAGCAGTTCTTC.

A remark on this clone: Other DNA variants within this sample encode the same CDR3. CDR3 DNA sequence: TGTGCCAGCAGTCCGGGGCTCAATCAGCCCCAGCATTTT. Its protein is CASSPGLNQPQHF. This chain joins TRBV6-6 and TRBJ1-5, with a weak D call TRBD1 (5 bases). Between the trimmed V and J ends, which lost 5 bases and 3 bases, there was a span of 8 bases. Germline V gives CDR1 MNHNY, CDR2 SVGAGI (reference sequence). There are 13 residues in the CDR3.

The rearrangement links TRBV10-1 to TRBJ2-1; unclear D gene. The CDR3 length is 12 residues. V dropped 1 base and J dropped 9 bases, with 7 bases sitting between them. Germline lookup yields CDR1 WNHNN and CDR2 SYGVQD (reference sequence). The CDR3 sequence is CASSELVAEQFF. The CDR3 DNA is TGCGCCAGCAGTGAGTTGGTAGCTGAGCAGTTCTTC.

The CDR3: CASSLGAGGSDTQYF. CDR3 sequence (DNA): TGTGCCAGCAGTTTAGGGGCGGGAGGCTCAGATACGCAGTATTTT. The rearrangement uses TRBV28 and TRBJ2-3, with TRBD2 identical over 8 bases. CDR1 MDHEN and CDR2 SYDVKM come from the germline V gene. The ends lost 2 bases at V and 4 bases at J; junction bases unmatched: 5. The CDR3 runs 15 residues.

The J gene is TRBJ2-4, the V gene TRBV5-1; 7 bases line up with TRBD1. Germline CDR1 SGHRS, CDR2 YFSETQ. The CDR3 has 13 residues. V lost 4 bases to trimming and J lost 12 bases; unmatched junction nucleotides: 10. CDR3 sequence (DNA): TGCGCCAGCAGCCCCGGACAGGCAAGTGATCAGTACTTC. Protein product: CASSPGQASDQYF.

The V and J genes are TRBV6-5 and TRBJ1-5; D gene unclear. This CDR3 has 14 amino acids. V gave up 0 bases and J gave up 7 bases, with 10 bases separating them. Looked up from germline, CDR1 is MNHEY and CDR2 is SVGAGI. This CDR3 reads CASSYSAGGQPQHF. CDR3 DNA sequence: TGTGCCAGCAGTTACTCGGCCGGAGGGCAGCCCCAGCATTTT.

CDR3 in DNA: TGCGCCAGCACCGCTGGACATTCTGGAAACACCATATATTTT. Translation gives CASTAGHSGNTIYF. The chain combines TRBV5-1 with TRBJ1-3, with a possible D match to TRBD1 (5 bases). The V end lost 6 bases, the J end lost 1 base, and 11 bases lay between the germline ends. Germline CDR1 SGHRS, CDR2 YFSETQ. The CDR3 covers 14 residues.

The chain couples TRBV5-1 to TRBJ1-1; 8 bases align to TRBD1. The CDR3 is 15 residues long. Germline V gives CDR1 SGHRS, CDR2 YFSETQ. With V trimmed by 4 bases and J by 3 bases, 8 bases remained unmatched. The CDR3 spells CASSDGQGWHTEAFF. The CDR3 DNA follows: TGCGCCAGCAGCGATGGACAGGGTTGGCACACTGAAGCTTTCTTT. The entire variable domain, with the rest obtained from reference TRBV5-1 and TRBJ1-1, is as follows: KAGVTQTPRYLIKTRGQQVTLSCSPISGHRSVSWYQQTPGQGLQFLFEYFSETQRNKGNFPGRFSGRQFSNSRSEMNVSTLELGDSALYLCASSDGQGWHTEAFFGQGTRLTVV.

The chain joins TRBV18 to TRBJ1-1; TRBD1 matches at 12 bases. The V segment lost 5 bases and the J segment 3 bases; nucleotides outside the gene matches: 4. The CDR3 sequence is 15 residues long. Germline loops: CDR1 KGHSH, CDR2 LQKENI. DNA for the CDR3: TGTGCCAGCTCAGTTGGGACAGGGGGCCACACTGAAGCTTTCTTT. This gives the protein CASSVGTGGHTEAFF. The entire variable domain, with the rest obtained from reference TRBV18 and TRBJ1-1, is as follows: NAGVMQNPRHLVRRRGQEARLRCSPMKGHSHVYWYRQLPEEGLKFMVYLQKENIIDESGMPKERFSAEFPKEGPSILRIQQVVRGDSAAYFCASSVGTGGHTEAFFGQGTRLTVV.

The gene calls are TRBV28 and TRBJ1-1; tentatively, D is TRBD1 (6 bases). The CDR3 is 16 amino acids. Germline V gene data show CDR1 as MDHEN and CDR2 as SYDVKM. V lost 7 bases and J 4 bases, leaving 22 bases between the germline ends. The CDR3 reads CASILWSGGRSTEAFF. CDR3 nucleotide sequence: TGTGCCAGCATCCTCTGGTCGGGGGGGCGGAGCACTGAAGCTTTCTTT.

This chain connects TRBV30 to TRBJ1-2; TRBD1 matches 7 bases. J gave up 6 bases and V 3 bases, and 10 bases lay outside the gene matches. This CDR3 spans 14 amino acids. Germline V gives CDR1 GTSNPN, CDR2 SVGIG (reference sequence). This CDR3 reads CAWRGPLTGHGYTF. CDR3 sequence (DNA): TGTGCCTGGAGGGGACCGTTGACAGGGCATGGCTACACCTTC.

The gene calls are TRBV11-1 and TRBJ2-1; possibly TRBD1 for D (5 bases). The CDR3 contains 15 residues. Germline-derived CDR1 and CDR2 are SGHAT and FQDESV (reference sequence). Trimming stripped 5 bases from V and 4 bases from J, with 15 bases between. CDR3 residues: CASSQYRSNYNEQFF. The CDR3 region has the DNA TGTGCCAGCAGCCAGTACAGGTCTAATTACAATGAGCAGTTCTTC.

About this clone itself: The sample carries other DNA sequences with the same CDR3. This chain uses TRBV28 with TRBJ1-2; D possibly corresponds to TRBD1 (6 bases). Trimming cost V 3 bases and J 4 bases, with 12 bases left between them. This CDR3 has 14 amino acids. CDR1 is MDHEN, CDR2 SYDVKM, per germline. This CDR3 reads CASSLTGQLYGYTF. The DNA for the CDR3 is TGTGCCAGCAGTTTGACTGGACAGCTCTATGGCTACACCTTC.

This clone was observed a few times. V gene TRBV30 combines with J gene TRBJ1-2; no definite D call. V was pared by 8 bases and J by 0 bases, with 4 bases between. The CDR3 spans 10 residues. Germline-derived CDR1 and CDR2 are GTSNPN and SVGIG (reference sequence). CDR3 coding DNA: TGTGCCACGACTAACTATGGCTACACCTTC. The encoded protein is CATTNYGYTF. The whole variable domain, remainder taken from reference TRBV30 and TRBJ1-2, is SQTIHQWPATLVQPVGSPLSLECTVEGTSNPNLYWYRQAAGRGLQLLFYSVGIGQISSEVPQNLSASRPQDRQFILSSKKLLLSDSGFYLCATTNYGYTFGSGTRLTVV.

This clone was seen only a few times. The DNA of the CDR3 is TGTGCCAGCAGTGACTCGGACACCGGGGAGCTGTTTTTT. Its protein is CASSDSDTGELFF. J is TRBJ2-2 and V is TRBV6-4, with no clear D. The CDR3 loop spans 13 amino acids. Germline lookup yields CDR1 MRHNA and CDR2 SNTAGT. Trimming took 0 bases from V and 3 from J, leaving 2 bases between them.

This clone was observed a single time. V is TRBV2 and J is TRBJ2-5, with D tentatively TRBD1 (5 bases). The length of the CDR3 is 13 residues. V lost 5 bases and J 3 bases, leaving 10 bases between the germline ends. Germline V gene sequence: CDR1 SNHLY, CDR2 FYNNEI. The CDR3 region is CASSYIGEETQYF. CDR3 DNA sequence: TGTGCCAGCAGTTATATAGGGGAAGAGACCCAGTACTTC.

This clone was observed once. The same CDR3 is also encoded by other DNA sequences in this sample. The rearrangement links TRBV5-1 to TRBJ2-7, with TRBD2 matching 11 bases. Germline V lookup: CDR1 SGHRS, CDR2 YFSETQ. CDR3 length equals 14 residues. Trimming cost V 4 bases and J 4 bases; bases outside gene matches: 4. The CDR3: CASSPGTSGYEQYF. For the CDR3, the DNA is TGCGCCAGCAGCCCCGGGACTAGCGGATACGAGCAGTACTTC.

V is TRBV11-2 and J is TRBJ1-4; the match to TRBD1 covers 11 bases. Looked up from germline, CDR1 is SGHAT and CDR2 is FQNNGV. CDR3 length: 15 amino acids. V shed 5 bases and J 7 bases; nucleotides not matched to a gene: 6. The CDR3 region is CASSLDRGRVEKLFF. The CDR3 nucleotides are TGTGCCAGCAGCCTGGACAGGGGGCGGGTTGAAAAACTGTTTTTT.

V and J are TRBV20-1 and TRBJ1-1, with D unclear. Germline V gene data show CDR1 as DFQATT and CDR2 as SNEGSKA (reference sequence). The CDR3 contains 11 residues. V lost 3 bases and J 11 bases, leaving 13 bases between the germline ends. The CDR3 is CSASNRERAFF. CDR3 DNA: TGCAGTGCTAGTAACAGAGAACGGGCTTTCTTT.